Below, 10 T cell receptor beta chains from the same sample are listed, as sequenced in a study of blood T cell repertoires in COVID-19 (dated by TCRdb to the early 2020s). Library preparation was by the immunoSEQ multiplex PCR assay. In its TCRdb copy, this immuneACCESS table keeps in-frame sequences only and misses some clones. Where compared with another copy, unresolved V genes explain less than half of these, and the others have no known cause. Across this sample there are about 260,000 clones, with approximately 86% seen only once. Of the sample, 1.5% to 2% falls within the top ten clones. The sample consisted of peripheral blood. These TCRs come from a man in his thirties or forties with active or convalescent COVID-19.

V is TRBV4-2 and J is TRBJ2-2; TRBD2 might be the D (6 bases). Germline-derived CDR1 and CDR2 are LGHNA and YNFKEQ. The CDR3 runs to 16 residues. V gave up 0 bases and J gave up 1 base, with 9 bases separating them. This CDR3 is CASSQEVGGNTGELFF. In DNA form, the CDR3 reads TGTGCCAGCAGCCAAGAAGTCGGGGGGAACACCGGGGAGCTGTTTTTT.

The chain recombines TRBV29-1 with TRBJ1-2; possible D gene TRBD1, 6 bases. The germline V gene encodes CDR1 SQVTM and CDR2 ANQGSEA. The CDR3 runs 11 residues. V lost 5 bases and J 8 bases, leaving 12 bases between the germline ends. The CDR3: CSVQQGSGYTF. The CDR3 DNA follows: TGCAGCGTTCAACAGGGTAGCGGCTACACCTTC.

V and J are TRBV5-1 and TRBJ2-7; 13 bases agree with TRBD2. The CDR3 extends over 15 amino acids. J gave up 4 bases and V 4 bases, and 5 bases lay outside the gene matches. CDR1 is SGHRS and CDR2 is YFSETQ in the germline V gene. The CDR3 reads CASSPKLAGGYEQYF. CDR3 nucleotides: TGCGCCAGCAGCCCAAAACTAGCGGGGGGGTACGAGCAGTACTTC.

The gene calls are TRBV5-5 and TRBJ1-2; TRBD1 might be the D (6 bases). Trimming cost V 4 bases and J 5 bases, with 9 bases left between them. The CDR3 runs to 12 residues. The V gene's germline CDR1 is SGHKS and CDR2 YYEKEE (reference sequence). The CDR3 loop is CASSPQGYGYTF. CDR3 nucleotide sequence: TGTGCCAGCAGCCCCCAGGGGTATGGCTACACCTTC.

The V call is TRBV27, the J call TRBJ1-2; D not certain. Trimming pared 0 bases from V and 0 bases from J, leaving 5 bases between. CDR1 and CDR2 from the germline V gene are MNHEY and SMNVEV (reference sequence). The CDR3 consists of 14 residues. In DNA, the CDR3 is TGTGCCAGCAGTTTATCGAGTTCTAACTATGGCTACACCTTC. It encodes CASSLSSSNYGYTF.

V gene TRBV19 combines with J gene TRBJ2-7; D is perhaps TRBD2 (7 bases). From germline, CDR1 is LNHDA and CDR2 SQIVND (reference sequence). V was shortened by 3 bases and J by 7 bases, with 16 bases between the two germline ends. The CDR3 is made up of 14 amino acids. The CDR3 loop is CASSIGGGADEQYF. CDR3 bases: TGTGCCAGTAGTATCGGTGGGGGGGCAGATGAGCAGTACTTC.

V and J are TRBV4-1 and TRBJ2-3; D is unresolved. This CDR3 is built from 15 residues. Trimming left V 7 bases short and J 1 base short, with 15 bases between. Germline V CDR1 and CDR2: MGHRA, YSYEKL. The CDR3 reads CASTFRGTGTDTQYF. In DNA form, the CDR3 reads TGCGCCAGCACTTTTCGAGGAACCGGCACAGATACGCAGTATTTT.

The chain has TRBV5-4 and TRBJ1-2; D gene ambiguous. This CDR3 has 15 residues. CDR1 is SGHNT and CDR2 is YYREEE in the germline V gene (reference sequence). V was clipped by 0 bases and J by 4 bases, with 13 bases between them. For the CDR3, the DNA is TGTGCCAGCAGCTTGGACCACCAACTTTCCTATGGCTACACCTTC. This translates into CASSLDHQLSYGYTF.

This clone was detected once. The chain is built from TRBV10-3 and TRBJ1-4; D perhaps matches TRBD1 (5 bases). This CDR3 contains 14 residues. The germline V gene has CDR1 ENHRY and CDR2 SYGVKD. Trimming took 6 bases from V and 0 from J, leaving 8 bases between them. CDR3 nucleotide sequence: TGTGCCATCAGCCCGACAGCAACTAATGAAAAACTGTTTTTT. Translating gives CAISPTATNEKLFF.

The chain is built from TRBV27 and TRBJ2-4; 7 positions agree with TRBD1. After removal of 0 bases from V and 8 bases from J, the junction contained 7 bases not matched to a gene. The CDR3 runs 15 residues. Germline CDR1 is MNHEY and CDR2 is SMNVEV (reference sequence). The CDR3 coding sequence is TGTGCCAGCAGTTTATCTGGGACAGCATCAGACATTCAGTACTTC. Residues: CASSLSGTASDIQYF.